Included here is one T cell receptor (beta chain) sequence, with context. The antigen remains undetermined. An end of the junction does not agree with germline; a read error may underlie this. The source of the sample is a study of cytomegalovirus exposure and HLA in healthy donors. Primers included in the PCR were 60 Vbeta and 13 Jbeta primers. The assay was immunoSEQ multiplex PCR, and TCRdb's table has in-frame clones only and misses some. The data hold 80,000 or so clones, with over 55% observed a single time. Germline CDR1 and CDR2: SGHNT and YENEEA. The CDR3 totals 15 residues. Study observations and caveats: What a later analysis reportedly showed was that an Asian-associated ancestry cluster had fewer N-insertions than the roughly 670-donor mean. When presence/absence was analysed, sequencing depth was taken to be roughly uniform across donors. Despite most TCR sequences being rare, some public TCRs occurred in many donors. Of the V segments, some could not be distinguished, including TRBV6-2 and TRBV6-3, and were excluded.

Material for sequencing was PBMCs. The receptor's source is a man younger than 45 in good health and CMV-seropositive. The chain employs TRBV11-3 and TRBJ1-2; 7 bases are a match to TRBD1. This chain's CDR3 is CASSLETGWDYGYTF. CDR3 in DNA: TGTGCCAGCAGCCTAGAGACAGGGTGGGACTATGGCTACACCTTC. The complete variable domain, with remaining parts taken from reference TRBV11-3 and TRBJ1-2, reads EAGVVQSPRYKIIEKKQPVAFWCNPISGHNTLYWYLQNLGQGPELLIRYENEEAVDDSQLPKDRFSAERLKGVDSTLKIQPAELGDSAVYLCASSLETGWDYGYTFGSGTRLTVV.